This T cell receptor (beta chain) derives from a study of OX40 agonist ivuxolimab in advanced cancers. Study outcomes and limitations: The 0.1-3.0 mg/kg partial responders had among the lowest clonal expansion. Certain nonresponding patients likewise had low normalized T-cell clonal expansion.

As to this clone: Its antigen is as yet unknown.

Produced via immunoSEQ multiplex PCR; TCRdb's table is partial and in-frame only. The sample consists of 55,000 to 70,000 clones, over 80% of them appearing once. The CDR3 consists of 13 residues. CDR1 and CDR2 from the germline V gene are SGHKS and YYEKEE (reference sequence). The V and J ends lost 4 bases and 5 bases respectively, with 12 bases between them. The receptor's source is an adult with an advanced solid tumor such as melanoma, head and neck, liver or kidney cancer. V and J are TRBV5-5 and TRBJ2-5; D remains ambiguous. The sample in question was CD4+ or CD8+ T cells sorted from blood, obtained in a trial of the OX40 agonist ivuxolimab. Written as DNA, the CDR3 is TGTGCCAGCAGCCCGGGCCCCCTGGAGACCCAGTACTTC. Residues: CASSPGPLETQYF.